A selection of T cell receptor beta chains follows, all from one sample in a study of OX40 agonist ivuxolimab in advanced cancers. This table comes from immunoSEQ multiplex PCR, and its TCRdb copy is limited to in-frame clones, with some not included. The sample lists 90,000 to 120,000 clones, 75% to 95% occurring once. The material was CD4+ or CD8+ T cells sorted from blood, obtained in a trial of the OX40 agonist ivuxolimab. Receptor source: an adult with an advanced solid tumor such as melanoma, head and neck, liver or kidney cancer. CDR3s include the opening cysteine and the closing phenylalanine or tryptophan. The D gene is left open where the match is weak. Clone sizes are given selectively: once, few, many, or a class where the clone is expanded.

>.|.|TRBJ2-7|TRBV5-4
CASNIAGIHEQYF
TGTGCCAGCAACATCGCCGGGATCCACGAGCAGTACTTC
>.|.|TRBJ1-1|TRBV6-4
CASRDVQGGTEAFF
TGTGCCAGCAGAGACGTCCAGGGAGGCACTGAAGCTTTCTTT
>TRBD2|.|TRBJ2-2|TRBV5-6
CASSFTLAGGELFF
TGTGCCAGCAGCTTCACCCTAGCGGGCGGGGAGCTGTTTTTT
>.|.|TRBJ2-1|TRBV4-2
CASLLSNEQFF
TGTGCCAGCCTCCTTAGCAATGAGCAGTTCTTC
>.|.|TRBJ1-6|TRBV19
CASSLGPGVRNSPLHF
TGTGCCAGTAGCCTTGGACCAGGGGTTAGGAATTCACCCCTCCACTTT
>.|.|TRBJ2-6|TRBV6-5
CASSYGGGSGANVLTF
TGTGCCAGCAGTTATGGGGGTGGCTCTGGGGCCAACGTCCTGACTTTC
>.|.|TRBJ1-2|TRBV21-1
CASSKFGQGAYGYTF
.
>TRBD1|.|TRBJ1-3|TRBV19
CASTATGFSGNTIYF
TGTGCCAGTACCGCGACAGGGTTCTCTGGAAACACCATATATTTT
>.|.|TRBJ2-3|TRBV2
CASTGDEDTQYF
TGTGCCAGCACCGGGGACGAAGATACGCAGTATTTT
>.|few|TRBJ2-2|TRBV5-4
CASSPSNTGELFF
TGTGCCAGCAGCCCTTCTAACACCGGGGAGCTGTTTTTT
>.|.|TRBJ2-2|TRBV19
CASRTATGELFF
TGTGCCAGTAGAACAGCTACCGGGGAGCTGTTTTTT
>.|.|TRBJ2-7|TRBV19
CASSPLAAGLGTYEQYF
TGTGCCAGTAGTCCCTTAGCGGCAGGGCTGGGAACCTACGAGCAGTACTTC
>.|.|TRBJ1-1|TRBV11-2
CASSQGHTEAFF
TGTGCCAGCAGCCAGGGGCACACTGAAGCTTTCTTT
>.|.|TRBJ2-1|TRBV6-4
CASSQDPSSYNEQFF
TGTGCCAGCAGTCAGGACCCGAGCTCCTACAATGAGCAGTTCTTC
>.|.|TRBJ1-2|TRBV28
CASSLGQWGGYTF
TGTGCCAGCAGTTTAGGTCAGTGGGGTGGCTACACCTTC
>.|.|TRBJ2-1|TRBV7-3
CASSLTRAVSSLGEQFF
TGTGCCAGCAGCTTAACGCGAGCGGTAAGCTCCTTGGGTGAGCAGTTCTTC
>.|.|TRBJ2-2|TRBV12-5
CASGLHQGMATNTGELFF
TGTGCTAGTGGTTTACACCAGGGGATGGCCACGAACACCGGGGAGCTGTTTTTT
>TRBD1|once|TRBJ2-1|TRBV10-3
CAISQQGENEQFF
TGTGCCATCAGTCAACAGGGGGAGAATGAGCAGTTCTTC
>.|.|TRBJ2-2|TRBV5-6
CASSLGGKSTGELFF
TGTGCCAGCAGCTTGGGTGGAAAGAGCACCGGGGAGCTGTTTTTT
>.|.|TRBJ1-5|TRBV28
CASTLSQGINQPQHF
TGTGCCAGCACCCTGAGTCAGGGAATCAATCAGCCCCAGCATTTT
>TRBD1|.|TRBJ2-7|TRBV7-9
CASIKEGQSYEQYF
TGTGCCAGCATCAAAGAGGGACAGTCCTACGAGCAGTACTTC
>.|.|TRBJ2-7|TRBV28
CASSVTTAYEQYF
TGTGCCAGCAGTGTTACTACCGCCTACGAGCAGTACTTC
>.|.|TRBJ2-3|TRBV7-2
CASVLLGTRTDTQYF
TGTGCCAGCGTATTACTCGGAACTCGCACAGATACGCAGTATTTT
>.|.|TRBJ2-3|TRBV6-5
CASSYSAVSTDTQYF
TGTGCCAGCAGTTACTCCGCGGTGAGCACAGATACGCAGTATTTT
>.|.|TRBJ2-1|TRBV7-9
CASSSHDNEQFF
TGTGCCAGCAGCTCGCATGACAATGAGCAGTTCTTC
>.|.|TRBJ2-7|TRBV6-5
CASSYSAEGYEQYF
TGTGCCAGCAGTTACTCCGCGGAAGGGTACGAGCAGTACTTC
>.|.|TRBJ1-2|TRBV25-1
CASSEAGSNGYTF
TGTGCCAGCAGTGAAGCCGGGTCGAATGGCTACACCTTC
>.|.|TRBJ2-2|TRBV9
CASSGTFSVTGELFF
TGTGCCAGCAGTGGGACTTTTAGCGTCACCGGGGAGCTGTTTTTT
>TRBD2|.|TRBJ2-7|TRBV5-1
CASRTLAGPAYEQYF
TGCGCCAGCAGAACCCTAGCGGGGCCGGCCTACGAGCAGTACTTC
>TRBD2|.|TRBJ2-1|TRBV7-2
CASSPRPSGSHEQFF
TGTGCCAGCAGCCCCCGGCCTAGCGGGAGTCATGAGCAGTTCTTC
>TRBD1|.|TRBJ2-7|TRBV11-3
CASSPRQGTEQYF
TGTGCCAGCAGCCCAAGACAGGGAACCGAGCAGTACTTC
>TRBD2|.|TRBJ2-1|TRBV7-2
CASSLLGGSYNEQFF
TGTGCCAGCAGCTTATTAGGCGGGAGTTACAATGAGCAGTTCTTC
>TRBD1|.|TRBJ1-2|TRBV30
CAWSKGTANYGYTF
TGTGCCTGGAGTAAAGGGACAGCGAACTATGGCTACACCTTC
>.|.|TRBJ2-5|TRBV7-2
CASSWRAEGRETQYF
TGTGCCAGCAGCTGGAGGGCCGAGGGCCGTGAGACCCAGTACTTC
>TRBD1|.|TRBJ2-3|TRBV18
CASSPPRQGAEADTQYF
TGTGCCAGCTCACCTCCTCGACAGGGGGCTGAGGCAGATACGCAGTATTTT
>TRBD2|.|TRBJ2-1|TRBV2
CASRGGLAGGEQFF
TGTGCCAGCAGGGGGGGACTAGCGGGAGGGGAGCAGTTCTTC
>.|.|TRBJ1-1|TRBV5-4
CASSSTFDKTEAFF
TGTGCCAGCAGCTCAACCTTTGACAAAACTGAAGCTTTCTTT
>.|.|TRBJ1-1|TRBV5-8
CASSAGTDYHNTEAFF
TGTGCCAGCAGCGCCGGGACGGACTACCATAACACTGAAGCTTTCTTT
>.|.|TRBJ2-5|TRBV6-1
CASSEGGRETQYF
TGTGCCAGCAGTGAAGGGGGGCGGGAGACCCAGTACTTC
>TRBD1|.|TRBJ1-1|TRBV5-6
CASSLQGARGEAFF
TGTGCCAGCAGCTTGCAGGGGGCCAGGGGTGAAGCTTTCTTT
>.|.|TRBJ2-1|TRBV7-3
CASSLGGGNSYNEQFF
TGTGCCAGCAGCTTAGGAGGGGGCAACTCCTACAATGAGCAGTTCTTC
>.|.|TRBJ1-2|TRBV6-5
CATSGAGGHYGYTF
TGTGCCACCTCAGGGGCCGGGGGCCACTATGGCTACACCTTC
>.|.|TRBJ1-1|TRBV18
CASSPGSLDTEAFF
TGTGCCAGCTCACCTGGGTCCCTGGACACTGAAGCTTTCTTT
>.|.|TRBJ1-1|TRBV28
CASSFPISLDPSAEGTEAFF
TGTGCCAGCAGTTTTCCCATCAGCCTTGACCCGTCTGCCGAGGGCACTGAAGCTTTCTTT
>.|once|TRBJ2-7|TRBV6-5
CASSYSRGSYEQYF
TGTGCCAGCAGTTACTCCCGGGGTTCCTACGAGCAGTACTTC
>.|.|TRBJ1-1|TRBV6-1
CASPSAGAQNTEAFF
TGTGCCAGCCCTTCGGCTGGGGCCCAGAACACTGAAGCTTTCTTT
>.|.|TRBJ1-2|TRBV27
CASSQGGGLSYGYTF
TGTGCCAGCAGCCAGGGAGGGGGGTTGAGCTATGGCTACACCTTC
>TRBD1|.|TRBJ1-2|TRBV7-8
CASSTRTGINYGYTF
TGTGCCAGCAGCACCCGGACAGGAATTAACTATGGCTACACCTTC
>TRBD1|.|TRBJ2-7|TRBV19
CASSIGQGVEQYF
TGTGCCAGTAGTATAGGGCAGGGGGTCGAGCAGTACTTC
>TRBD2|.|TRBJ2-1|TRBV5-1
CASSAWTSGSLNEQFF
TGCGCCAGCAGCGCGTGGACTAGCGGGAGTCTGAATGAGCAGTTCTTC
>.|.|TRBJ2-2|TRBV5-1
CASSLGPNTGELFF
TGCGCCAGCAGCCTCGGACCGAACACCGGGGAGCTGTTTTTT
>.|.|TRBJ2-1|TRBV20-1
CSASGYNEQFF
TGCAGTGCTAGCGGCTACAATGAGCAGTTCTTC
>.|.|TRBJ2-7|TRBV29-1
CSVLVQGYEQYF
TGCAGCGTTCTAGTACAGGGCTACGAGCAGTACTTC
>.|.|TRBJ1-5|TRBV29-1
CSVEGGPSNQPQHF
TGCAGCGTTGAGGGGGGTCCTAGCAATCAGCCCCAGCATTTT